The source of this T cell receptor (beta chain) is a study of PD-L1 blockade in urothelial cancer. Study-wide context: Of prior chemotherapy regimens, patients had received between 0 and 3.

The V gene lost 4 bases and the J gene lost 7 bases, with 15 bases spanning the gap. CDR1 and CDR2 from the germline V gene are SGHKS and YYEKEE (reference sequence). The CDR3 extends over 13 amino acids. Some clones are missing from TCRdb's copy, which holds only in-frame ones; the method was immunoSEQ multiplex PCR. The sample holds about 43,000 clones, 75% to 85% seen once. Specified time point: pretreatment peripheral blood. The rearrangement uses TRBV5-5 and TRBJ2-7, with D tentatively TRBD1 (6 bases). This sample comprised PBMCs, obtained around atezolizumab (anti-PD-L1) treatment. This receptor was taken from a man in his 60s with urothelial cancer. CDR3 protein: CASSMGTPLEQYF. The DNA of the CDR3 is TGTGCCAGCAGCATGGGGACACCTCTGGAGCAGTACTTC.